The T cell receptor (beta chain) under discussion was sequenced for a study of cytomegalovirus exposure and HLA in healthy donors. Method: immunoSEQ multiplex PCR; TCRdb's copy keeps in-frame clones and lacks some. The data show 240,000 or so clones, about 90% seen once. Among the 110 or so subjects of the validation cohort, separate from the roughly 600-subject first cohort, were the donors. Germline CDR1 is SEHNR and CDR2 is FQNEAQ (reference sequence). The CDR3 loop spans 16 amino acids. Trimming at V came to 6 bases and at J to 8 bases, leaving 16 bases not matched to a gene. The receptor comes from a young woman in good health and CMV-seropositive. The rearrangement uses TRBV7-9 and TRBJ1-1; 9 bases agree with TRBD1. The specimen sequenced was PBMCs. This CDR3 reads CASRLPPGQGGLEAFF. DNA of the CDR3: TGTGCCAGCAGACTACCACCGGGACAGGGTGGCTTGGAAGCTTTCTTT.